The 26 T cell receptor beta chains reported below all come from one sample, sequenced in a study of T cell changes during pregnancy in multiple sclerosis. The repertoire was sequenced with immunoSEQ multiplex PCR; TCRdb's copy has only in-frame clones and lacks some. The data contain 36,000 or so clones, more than 70% of them seen just once; the ten biggest clones take up approximately 0.5%. Sequenced material: CD4+ T cells from peripheral blood mononuclear cells, taken in the first trimester of pregnancy. The receptors come from a female donor with multiple sclerosis, enrolled in a pregnancy study.

This clone was seen a handful of times. The chain recombines TRBV5-1 with TRBJ1-1; D is possibly TRBD1 (6 bases). Germline assignment: CDR1 SGHRS and CDR2 YFSETQ. V was shortened by 0 bases and J by 9 bases, with 12 bases between the two germline ends. This CDR3 is 13 amino acids long. The CDR3 DNA is TGCGCCAGCAGCTTGGACAGCACAGGGCAAGCTTTCTTT. It is translated as CASSLDSTGQAFF. The entire variable domain, with the rest obtained from reference TRBV5-1 and TRBJ1-1, is as follows: KAGVTQTPRYLIKTRGQQVTLSCSPISGHRSVSWYQQTPGQGLQFLFEYFSETQRNKGNFPGRFSGRQFSNSRSEMNVSTLELGDSALYLCASSLDSTGQAFFGQGTRLTVV.

Concerning this clone itself: At the DNA level, this CDR3 is encoded by other sequences in the same sample as well. The chain has TRBV7-2 and TRBJ2-3; the match to TRBD2 covers 16 bases. The CDR3 runs 16 residues. Germline V gene lookup returns CDR1 SGHTA and CDR2 FQGNSA. With 3 bases clipped from V and 6 bases from J, the junction kept 3 bases outside the gene matches. The CDR3 here is CASSLGLAGGLDTQYF. For the CDR3, the DNA is TGTGCCAGCAGCTTGGGACTAGCGGGGGGGTTGGATACGCAGTATTTT.

The chain links TRBV30 to TRBJ1-6, with D perhaps TRBD1 (5 bases). This CDR3 has 16 amino acids. Germline V gene lookup returns CDR1 GTSNPN and CDR2 SVGIG (reference sequence). Trimming removed 3 bases from V and 0 bases from J, with 12 bases in between. The CDR3 protein is CAWSADMISYNSPLHF. DNA of the CDR3: TGTGCCTGGAGCGCGGACATGATCTCCTATAATTCACCCCTCCACTTT.

The CDR3 spells CASRAPAFYEQYF. As DNA, the CDR3 is TGTGCCAGCAGGGCCCCCGCCTTCTACGAGCAGTACTTC. The chain is built from TRBV2 and TRBJ2-7; D not resolved. There are 13 residues in the CDR3. The germline gives CDR1 SNHLY, CDR2 FYNNEI. The germline V and J ends were trimmed by 6 bases and 3 bases, with 12 bases remaining between them.

The rearrangement uses TRBV6-5 and TRBJ2-1, with D unclear. From germline, CDR1 is MNHEY and CDR2 SVGAGI. V lost 3 bases and J 8 bases, leaving 11 bases between the germline ends. The CDR3 contains 13 residues. The CDR3 spells CASSYGPADEQFF. The CDR3 DNA sequence: TGTGCCAGCAGTTATGGGCCAGCCGATGAGCAGTTCTTC.

The chain is built from TRBV30 and TRBJ1-3; D may be TRBD1 (5 bases). V lost 5 bases and J lost 4, with 18 bases in between. Germline V gives CDR1 GTSNPN, CDR2 SVGIG (reference sequence). The CDR3 is 15 residues long. The CDR3 sequence: CAWGRDFGAGNTIYF. CDR3 in DNA: TGTGCCTGGGGCCGGGACTTTGGGGCGGGAAACACCATATATTTT.

The genes are TRBV7-9 and TRBJ2-1, with a weak D call TRBD2 (6 bases). Per the germline V gene, CDR1 is SEHNR and CDR2 is FQNEAQ (reference sequence). CDR3 length equals 15 residues. V lost 1 base, J lost 4 bases, and 11 bases lay in between. The CDR3 here is CASSLVAGRYNEQFF. CDR3 in DNA: TGTGCCAGCAGCTTAGTGGCGGGGAGATACAATGAGCAGTTCTTC.

This chain joins TRBV6-5 and TRBJ1-2, with 7 bases fitting TRBD1. This CDR3 contains 13 residues. Germline CDR1 and CDR2: MNHEY and SVGAGI. The ends lost 4 bases at V and 6 bases at J; junction bases unmatched: 5. CDR3 nucleotide sequence: TGTGCCAGCAGTTGGGGACAGTCGGATGGCTACACCTTC. This gives the protein CASSWGQSDGYTF.

This clone was detected once. The chain couples TRBV5-1 to TRBJ2-4, with 10 positions matching TRBD2. The CDR3 is 16 residues long. J lost 2 bases, V lost 4 bases, and 6 bases had no gene match. The germline CDR1 and CDR2 sequences are SGHRS and YFSETQ. CDR3 nucleotide sequence: TGCGCCAGCAGCCCTTCTAGCGGGAGTACCAAAAACATTCAGTACTTC. Residues: CASSPSSGSTKNIQYF.

This chain uses TRBV30 with TRBJ2-3, with a possible D match to TRBD1 (6 bases). Germline V gives CDR1 GTSNPN, CDR2 SVGIG (reference sequence). There are 15 residues in the CDR3. The V end lost 2 bases, the J end lost 0 bases, and 12 bases lay between the germline ends. The chain's CDR3 is CAWSPRGGSTDTQYF. The CDR3 region has the DNA TGTGCCTGGAGTCCCAGGGGCGGCAGCACAGATACGCAGTATTTT.

The genes are TRBV30 and TRBJ2-7; possible D gene TRBD2, 6 bases. Trimming stripped 5 bases from V and 3 bases from J, with 14 bases between. The germline CDR1 and CDR2 sequences are GTSNPN and SVGIG (reference sequence). The CDR3 runs to 13 residues. The CDR3, as DNA: TGTGCCTGGGAGGAGGGGACCGACTACGAGCAGTACTTC. Its protein is CAWEEGTDYEQYF. The full variable domain, completed using reference TRBV30 and TRBJ2-7, is SQTIHQWPATLVQPVGSPLSLECTVEGTSNPNLYWYRQAAGRGLQLLFYSVGIGQISSEVPQNLSASRPQDRQFILSSKKLLLSDSGFYLCAWEEGTDYEQYFGPGTRLTVT.

V gene TRBV29-1 combines with J gene TRBJ1-1; no definite D call. The CDR3 length is 13 residues. The ends were cut back, 4 bases at V and 0 bases at J, with 9 bases in the middle. Germline values: CDR1 SQVTM, CDR2 ANQGSEA. In nucleotides, the CDR3 is TGCAGCGTTGGAAGACACCTGAACACTGAAGCTTTCTTT. Its protein is CSVGRHLNTEAFF. Drawing the rest from reference TRBV29-1 and TRBJ1-1, the complete variable domain is SAVISQKPSRDICQRGTSLTIQCQVDSQVTMMFWYRQQPGQSLTLIATANQGSEATYESGFVIDKFPISRPNLTFSTLTVSNMSPEDSSIYLCSVGRHLNTEAFFGQGTRLTVV.

The gene calls are TRBV5-4 and TRBJ1-3, with a tentative D call TRBD1 (6 bases). Per the germline V gene, CDR1 is SGHNT and CDR2 is YYREEE (reference sequence). This CDR3 is 13 amino acids long. Trimming shortened V by 0 bases and J by 9 bases, and 10 bases separated the two germline ends. The chain's CDR3 is CASSLAGGATIYF. The CDR3 nucleotides read TGTGCCAGCAGCTTGGCCGGGGGGGCCACCATATATTTT.

The chain recombines TRBV5-1 with TRBJ2-7; D may be TRBD2 (8 bases). In germline, CDR1 is SGHRS, CDR2 YFSETQ. Between the trimmed V and J ends, which lost 4 bases and 7 bases, there was a span of 24 bases. CDR3 length: 16 amino acids. The CDR3 loop is CASSRQGNSGKGEQYF. CDR3 in DNA: TGCGCCAGCAGCCGACAGGGTAATAGCGGGAAGGGAGAGCAGTACTTC. The entire variable domain, with the rest obtained from reference TRBV5-1 and TRBJ2-7, is as follows: KAGVTQTPRYLIKTRGQQVTLSCSPISGHRSVSWYQQTPGQGLQFLFEYFSETQRNKGNFPGRFSGRQFSNSRSEMNVSTLELGDSALYLCASSRQGNSGKGEQYFGPGTRLTVT.

The genes are TRBV30 and TRBJ2-5, with D perhaps matching TRBD1 (6 bases). This CDR3 has 12 amino acids. Germline-derived CDR1 and CDR2 are GTSNPN and SVGIG (reference sequence). Trimming took 1 base from V and 5 from J, leaving 8 bases between them. The CDR3 DNA reads as TGTGCCTGGAGTGGGGGGCGGGAGACCCAGTACTTC. Translation gives CAWSGGRETQYF.

This clone appeared once. This chain uses TRBV30 with TRBJ1-3; no clear D gene. CDR1 GTSNPN and CDR2 SVGIG come from the germline V gene (reference sequence). This CDR3 is built from 16 residues. V was pared by 2 bases and J by 0 bases, with 14 bases between. The CDR3 loop reads CAWSLGLSGSGNTIYF. Here the CDR3 DNA reads TGTGCCTGGAGTCTTGGACTTTCAGGCTCTGGAAACACCATATATTTT.

The chain is built from TRBV9 and TRBJ2-1, with 11 nucleotides matching TRBD2. V was pared by 0 bases and J by 0 bases, with 5 bases of the junction left unmatched. Germline loops: CDR1 SGDLS, CDR2 YYNGEE. The CDR3 has 18 amino acids. This chain's CDR3 is CASSVGSGGETSYNEQFF. The CDR3 region has the DNA TGTGCCAGCAGCGTAGGTAGCGGGGGGGAGACCTCCTACAATGAGCAGTTCTTC. The full variable domain, completed using reference TRBV9 and TRBJ2-1, is DSGVTQTPKHLITATGQRVTLRCSPRSGDLSVYWYQQSLDQGLQFLIQYYNGEERAKGNILERFSAQQFPDLHSELNLSSLELGDSALYFCASSVGSGGETSYNEQFFGPGTRLTVL.

This chain joins TRBV19 and TRBJ2-1; TRBD2 might be the D (7 bases). Germline V gives CDR1 LNHDA, CDR2 SQIVND (reference sequence). The CDR3 is 13 residues long. Trimming left V 8 bases short and J 3 bases short, with 11 bases between. This CDR3 reads CASRGAGYNEQFF. The CDR3 DNA reads as TGTGCCAGTCGGGGGGCCGGCTACAATGAGCAGTTCTTC.

This clone was seen a single time. The CDR3 nucleotides read TGCGCCAGCAGCTTGGAGGCGGGACGGGCGAATGAGCAGTTCTTC. This gives the protein CASSLEAGRANEQFF. The chain links TRBV5-1 to TRBJ2-1, with a weak D call TRBD2 (6 bases). Trimming removed 0 bases from V and 7 bases from J, with 14 bases in between. The CDR3 has 15 residues. CDR1 is SGHRS, CDR2 YFSETQ, per germline.

This clone was counted a single time. This chain connects TRBV7-2 to TRBJ1-1; a weak D match, TRBD1 (6 bases). The V gene's germline CDR1 is SGHTA and CDR2 FQGNSA. The CDR3 extends over 16 amino acids. V was trimmed by 5 bases and J by 3 bases, leaving 19 bases between them. The chain's CDR3 is CASSVRPPGAHTEAFF. The CDR3, as DNA: TGTGCCAGCAGCGTAAGGCCGCCAGGGGCGCACACTGAAGCTTTCTTT.

This clone was recorded once. The chain carries TRBV2 and TRBJ1-1; D is unresolved. Trimming took 8 bases from V and 0 from J, leaving 10 bases between them. This CDR3 is built from 13 residues. In germline, CDR1 is SNHLY, CDR2 FYNNEI. In DNA form, the CDR3 reads TGTGCCAGCGGGCCGTCAGTGAACACTGAAGCTTTCTTT. Translated: CASGPSVNTEAFF.

The chain is built from TRBV27 and TRBJ1-5; D is unresolved. The ends were cut back, 3 bases at V and 2 bases at J, with 2 bases in the middle. The CDR3 spans 12 residues. CDR1 is MNHEY, CDR2 SMNVEV, per germline (reference sequence). The CDR3 DNA is TGTGCCAGCAGTTTCGGCAATCAGCCCCAGCATTTT. Protein: CASSFGNQPQHF.

CDR3 protein: CASSYSTRDREFF. The CDR3 bases are TGCGCCAGCAGTTACTCCACCCGGGACAGGGAATTCTTC. The chain carries TRBV23-1 and TRBJ2-1; 9 positions agree with TRBD1. TRBV23-1 is sorted into the ORF group, with uncertain function. The CDR3 runs 13 residues. With V trimmed by 5 bases and J by 16 bases, 12 bases remained unmatched.

This chain connects TRBV11-1 to TRBJ2-5; 14 bases fit TRBD2. The trim removed 6 bases at V and 4 bases at J, leaving 7 bases unmatched. The CDR3 length is 16 residues. Germline V gene lookup returns CDR1 SGHAT and CDR2 FQDESV (reference sequence). The CDR3 bases are TGTGCCAGCAGTTCCCGGACTAGCGGGAGGTCAGAGACCCAGTACTTC. This sequence encodes CASSSRTSGRSETQYF.

This chain connects TRBV5-1 to TRBJ1-4; 8 bases map to TRBD1. From germline, CDR1 is SGHRS and CDR2 YFSETQ. This CDR3 has 17 amino acids. V shed 4 bases, J shed 8 bases, and the junction held 16 bases outside the gene matches. The CDR3 sequence: CASSPGQGVRFREKLFF. CDR3 nucleotide sequence: TGCGCCAGCAGCCCCGGACAGGGAGTTAGGTTTCGGGAAAAACTGTTTTTT.

The chain is built from TRBV6-1 and TRBJ2-7, with D possibly matching TRBD1 (5 bases). The CDR3 is made up of 13 amino acids. Between the trimmed V and J ends, which lost 2 bases and 2 bases, there was a span of 7 bases. The V gene's germline CDR1 is MNHNS and CDR2 SASEGT. CDR3 protein: CASSESGPYEQYF. The CDR3 DNA reads as TGTGCCAGCAGTGAATCAGGGCCCTACGAGCAGTACTTC.